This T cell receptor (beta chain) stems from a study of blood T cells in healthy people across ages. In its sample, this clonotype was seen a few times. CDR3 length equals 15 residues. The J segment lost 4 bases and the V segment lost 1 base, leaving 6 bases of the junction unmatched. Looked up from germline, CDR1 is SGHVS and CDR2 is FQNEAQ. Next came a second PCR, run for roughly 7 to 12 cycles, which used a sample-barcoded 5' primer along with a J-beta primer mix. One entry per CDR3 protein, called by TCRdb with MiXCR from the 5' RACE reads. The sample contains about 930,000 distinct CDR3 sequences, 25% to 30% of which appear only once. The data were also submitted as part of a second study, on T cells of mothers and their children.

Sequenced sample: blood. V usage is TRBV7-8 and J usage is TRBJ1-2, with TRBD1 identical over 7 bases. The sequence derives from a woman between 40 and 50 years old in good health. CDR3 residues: CASSLGPTGSYGYTF. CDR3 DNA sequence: TGTGCCAGCAGCTTAGGACCGACAGGGTCCTATGGCTACACCTTC.